This TCR beta chain came from a study of cytomegalovirus exposure and HLA in healthy donors (dated by TCRdb to 2016 to 2017). Regarding the study in general: An earlier analysis of some 500 of the donors reported about 250 Gb of sequence data and roughly 110 million unique TCR beta sequences from about 179 million T cells. Approximately 310 gigabases of sequencing data and 70 million to 100 million unique TCR sequences made up an early release that covered fewer than 650 HLA-typed donors. The genetic ancestry cluster associated with self-reported Caucasian donors included roughly four fifths of the 300 to 450 genotyped donors. The study aimed to test whether signatures of past pathogen exposure could be identified by cataloging public T cell receptors. Using immunosequencing, the study profiled T cell repertoires from 666 subjects and related those repertoires to cytomegalovirus serostatus. A separate validation cohort of 100 to 150 different subjects was used in addition to the roughly 640-subject first cohort. The study combined high-throughput TCR immunosequencing, statistical association of individual TCRs with disease status, and machine learning to predict cytomegalovirus infection status. In a later analysis, previously published TCR beta repertoires from about 670 donors were re-analyzed and high-resolution HLA genotyping was added so that TCR occurrence patterns could be studied. The later analysis used no new phenotypic data to find candidate immune exposures, relying instead on TCR beta sequences and their occurrence across donors. An earlier analysis of 500 to 650 of the donors applied high-throughput TCR beta sequencing to assess whether each TCR beta V gene segment acted as functional or pseudogenic. Donor age, sex, ethnicity and CMV serostatus were collected together with the repertoire data. A later genetic analysis took genome-wide SNP genotypes for about three fifths of the 666 donors and used that subset as a discovery cohort. Every repertoire in the discovery cohort had been generated on one and the same sequencing platform. Both class I and class II loci were covered by HLA typing, at four-digit resolution. Typing coverage differed by locus: A, B, C, DRB1 and DQB1 were typed in about 620-630 donors, DQA1 in 522, DPA1 in approximately 610, and DPB1 in 400 to 480. Several DR-DQ haplotypes were treated as single units for association and clustering because of strong linkage in the cohort. Among roughly 370 genotyped donors of the cohort, an average of roughly 240,000 unique TCR beta nucleotide sequences were sequenced per donor, about a sixth of them non-productive. General study outcomes and caveats: It was suggested by the authors that the approach could potentially be generalized to other disease states and immunological phenotypes. Some IMGT-functional V segments, including TRBV6-2 and TRBV6-3, could not be told apart with the 87-base-pair reads, so those segments were excluded. This cohort had only TCR beta chains sequenced, and the lack of alpha or paired-chain data limited which features could be detected. Because counts were too low, roughly 16 rarely observed V segments, including chromosome 9 orphons, were left out of the earlier analysis of 500 to 650 of the donors. Across donors, most TCR sequences were observed very rarely, whereas some public TCRs were present in many individuals. In a later genetic analysis, a missense DCLRE1C variant was associated with V-gene and J-gene trimming of TCR beta chains, and the association was replicated in an independent cohort. In an earlier analysis of some 540 of the donors, most TCR beta V segments appeared in productive rearrangements about 87% or about 30% of the time, broadly matching IMGT annotations. Most CMV-associated TCR beta chains appeared to be HLA-restricted in a later analysis, and the HLA associations seemed to be driven largely by CMV exposure. Because HLA typing was missing for some donors at each locus, association tests included only the typed subset. Correlated functional status among segregating V segments might reflect linkage disequilibrium, but an unknown experimental factor could not be ruled out. A further reported finding was that TCR beta sequences accurately predicted the HLA-A and HLA-B alleles for most subjects in the first cohort. A later analysis reported that several top co-occurrence clusters appeared linked to parvovirus B19, influenza, CMV and Epstein-Barr virus. Immune exposure information for the cohort was limited to CMV serostatus. In a later analysis, TCR association rates were found to vary across HLA loci, with the most associated TCRs seen for DRB1 alleles and the fewest for HLA-C alleles. The sequencing pipeline was judged likely to have produced a cluster of highly shared sequence variants as a technical artifact. Assigning TCR associations to individual alleles was difficult when HLA alleles, especially DR and DQ, strongly co-occurred. A few of the identified cytomegalovirus-associated TCR beta chains were confirmed in vitro to be specific for cytomegalovirus antigens. Compared with the roughly 700-donor mean, donors in an Asian-associated ancestry cluster had fewer N-insertions in productive TCRs, according to a later genetic analysis. In a later analysis, some 18,000 TCR beta sequences were associated with specific HLA alleles at a false discovery rate of 0.05. A total of 164 TCR beta chains were listed by the study as associated with cytomegalovirus. A later analysis found that HLA-associated TCR beta chains were more clonally expanded and had lower generation probabilities than equally common non-associated chains. Sequencing depth was assumed to be roughly uniform across donors in the presence/absence analyses, though that assumption may not hold. The classifier was reported to diagnose cytomegalovirus status with high specificity and sensitivity in both the original cohort and the validation cohort.

Turning to this clone: The antigen it binds to is not known. No per-base quality is available; no much larger clone lies one base away.

The library was prepared using the immunoSEQ multiplex PCR assay. For the multiplex PCR, a mixture combining 60 forward primers for TCR Vbeta segments and 13 reverse primers for TCR Jbeta segments was used. The CDR3 region of rearranged TCR beta genes was amplified from genomic DNA with a multiplex PCR assay. The amplified TCR beta libraries were sequenced on the Illumina HiSeq System as 87-base-pair reads. The study's processing was this. A later analysis counted 65 million to 90 million unique TCR beta chains across the 670 or so repertoires, and 9.5 million to 11 million of these chains were shared by at least two donors. A nearest-neighbor algorithm error-corrected the raw reads and collapsed the reads into unique sequences, merging closely related sequences to remove PCR and sequencing errors. Alignment of CDR3 sequences to IMGT reference sequences was used to assign V, D and J gene segments. For a sequence to be retained, a match of at least six nucleotides to both a V gene segment and a J gene segment was required. A rearrangement was called productive if the CDR3 had no stop codons and remained in frame with V and J, and every other rearrangement was called non-productive. Following IMGT convention, CDR3 was defined as the stretch from the second conserved V-encoded cysteine to the conserved J-encoded phenylalanine. Sequences without an unambiguous match to a single V gene segment were excluded from the earlier analysis of over 500 of the donors. In an earlier analysis of 587 of the donors, a V segment was called functional when productive rearrangements were above 56.7%, and segregating when the standard deviation between donors exceeded 5%. A statistical classification framework was developed to diagnose cytomegalovirus status using the catalog of TCR beta chain sequences. V and J gene assignment, in a later analysis, came from comparing TCR nucleotide sequences with IMGT/GENE-DB human TR gene sequences. Using the TCRdist pipeline, a later analysis assigned CDR3 sequences along with most-parsimonious VDJ recombination scenarios. In a later analysis, each TCR beta chain was defined by its CDR3 amino acid sequence together with its V-gene family, and reads lacking a unique V-gene family were excluded. To address suspected cross-contamination and a sequencing artifact, a later analysis removed 592 highly shared, low-generation-probability nucleotide sequences. In a later analysis, a clonal expansion index for each public chain was calculated from normalized within-repertoire ranks of inferred template counts. In a later analysis, generation probabilities were computed with a VDJ recombination model fitted to out-of-frame rearrangements, and the resulting probabilities were checked against IGoR. A later analysis scored TCR-TCR, TCR-HLA and TCR-CMV co-occurrence with hypergeometric tests, applying a repertoire-size bias correction to TCR pairs. False discovery rates were estimated in a later analysis by permuting HLA or CMV assignments 20 times. A later analysis grouped co-occurring TCRs with DBSCAN, adding TCRdist sequence similarity when clustering within HLA-allele-positive subsets. Repertoires with fewer than 30,000 or more than 120,000 public chains, plus five repertoires with anomalous nucleotide sharing, were excluded from co-occurrence clustering. Entries here come from immuneACCESS through TCRdb and include only in-frame sequences with V and J called. Some clones fail to appear in such tables; in the studies checked, an unresolved V gene covers under half of the shortfall, and the cause of the remainder is unknown. That table gives V, J and clone size, and the DNA gave D and trimming. The sample yields approximately 190,000 clones; around 83% were counted once. The ten largest clonotypes hold approximately 1.6% of the sample.

The cohort consisted of approximately 670 healthy bone marrow donors. All cohort members were sampled while nominally healthy, although unrecorded immune exposures were likely present. The donor tested CMV seropositive, placing the donor among the 289 seropositive members of the cohort. Every donor gave a peripheral blood sample, and the peripheral blood mononuclear cells from that sample were used for TCR beta sequencing. The Qiagen DNeasy Blood Extraction Kit was used to extract genomic DNA from the blood cell samples. CDR1 and CDR2 are drawn from the germline V gene: SQVTM, ANQGSEA. The V end gives up 6 bases and the J end 5 bases, leaving 3 bases in the junction not matched to a gene. Including cysteine and phenylalanine, the CDR3 has 11 amino acids. The kept DNA is CDR3 alone, 33 bases in frame from the first base.

This receptor was obtained from a man aged 40-55 years in good health and CMV-seropositive. The rearrangement joined TRBV29-1 to TRBJ2-5; 7 bases in the junction line up with TRBD2. The material sequenced was PBMCs. CDR3 reads: CSVSSGETQYF. The bases are TGCAGCGTCTCTAGCGGCGAGACCCAGTACTTC.